The text below deals with one T cell receptor (beta chain). The sample comes from a study of PD-1 blockade in classical Hodgkin lymphoma. The ends were cut back, 0 bases at V and 0 bases at J, with 5 bases in the middle. Germline V gene sequence: CDR1 SGHRS, CDR2 YFSETQ. The CDR3 sequence is 14 residues long. The patients all showed relapse after autologous stem cell transplantation, while their brentuximab vedotin exposure varied. The assay was immunoSEQ multiplex PCR, and TCRdb's table has in-frame clones only and misses some. The table has 20,000 to 30,000 clones, approximately 70% seen once. This clonotype was obtained from a human donor with classical Hodgkin lymphoma. The chain combines TRBV5-1 with TRBJ2-3; D perhaps matches TRBD1 (5 bases). The material was peripheral blood mononuclear cells (PBMCs), obtained at baseline. The CDR3 DNA follows: TGCGCCAGCAGCTTGGGACAGAGCACAGATACGCAGTATTTT. It specifies CASSLGQSTDTQYF. Variable domain in full (rest from reference TRBV5-1 and TRBJ2-3): KAGVTQTPRYLIKTRGQQVTLSCSPISGHRSVSWYQQTPGQGLQFLFEYFSETQRNKGNFPGRFSGRQFSNSRSEMNVSTLELGDSALYLCASSLGQSTDTQYFGPGTRLTVL.